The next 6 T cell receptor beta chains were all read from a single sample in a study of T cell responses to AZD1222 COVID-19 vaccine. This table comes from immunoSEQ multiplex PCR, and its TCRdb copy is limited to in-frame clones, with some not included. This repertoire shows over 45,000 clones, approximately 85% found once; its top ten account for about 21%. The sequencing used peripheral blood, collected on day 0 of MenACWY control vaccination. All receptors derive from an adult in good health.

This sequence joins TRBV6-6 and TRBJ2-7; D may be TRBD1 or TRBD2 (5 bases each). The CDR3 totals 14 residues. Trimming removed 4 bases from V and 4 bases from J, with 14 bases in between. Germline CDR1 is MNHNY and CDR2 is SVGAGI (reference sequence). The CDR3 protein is CASSSGTARYEQYF. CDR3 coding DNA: TGTGCCAGCAGTTCCGGGACGGCGAGGTACGAGCAGTACTTC.

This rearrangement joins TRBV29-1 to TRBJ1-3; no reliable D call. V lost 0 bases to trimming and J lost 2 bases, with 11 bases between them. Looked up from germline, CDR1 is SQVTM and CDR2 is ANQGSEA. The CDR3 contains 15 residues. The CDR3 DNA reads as TGCAGCGTTGAAGATCCCAAAGCAACTGGAAACACCATATATTTT. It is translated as CSVEDPKATGNTIYF.

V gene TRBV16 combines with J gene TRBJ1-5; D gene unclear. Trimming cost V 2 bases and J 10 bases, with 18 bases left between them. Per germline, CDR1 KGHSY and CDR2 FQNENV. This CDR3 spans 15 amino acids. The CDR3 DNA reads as TGTGCCAGCAGCCAAAGACAAGCGGGAGAGAACCCCCAGCATTTT. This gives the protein CASSQRQAGENPQHF.

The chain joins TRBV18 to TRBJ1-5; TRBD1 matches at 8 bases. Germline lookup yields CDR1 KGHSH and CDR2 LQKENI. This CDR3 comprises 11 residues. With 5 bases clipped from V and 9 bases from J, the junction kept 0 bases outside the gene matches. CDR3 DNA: TGTGCCAGCTCAGGACAGGGGCCCCAGCATTTT. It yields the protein CASSGQGPQHF.

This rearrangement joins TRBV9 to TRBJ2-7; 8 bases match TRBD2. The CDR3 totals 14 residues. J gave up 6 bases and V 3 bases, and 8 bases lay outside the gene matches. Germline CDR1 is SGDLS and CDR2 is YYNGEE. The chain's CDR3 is CASSAHQTSGEQYF. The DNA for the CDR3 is TGTGCCAGCAGCGCGCATCAAACTAGCGGCGAGCAGTACTTC.

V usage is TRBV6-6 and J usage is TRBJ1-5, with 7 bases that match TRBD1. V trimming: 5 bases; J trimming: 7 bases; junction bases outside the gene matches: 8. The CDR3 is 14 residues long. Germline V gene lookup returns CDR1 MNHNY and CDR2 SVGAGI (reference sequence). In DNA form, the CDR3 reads TGTGCCAGCAGTCCCGGACAGGTTGGACAGCCCCAGCATTTT. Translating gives CASSPGQVGQPQHF.